The 8 T cell receptor beta chains in this list originate from one sample, sequenced in a study of T cell responses to AZD1222 COVID-19 vaccine. Generated by immunoSEQ multiplex PCR, the TCRdb table keeps only in-frame clones and is missing some. The data hold about 130,000 clones, with more than 80% observed a single time. The sample consisted of peripheral blood, taken 28 days after the second AZD1222 dose. The source is an adult who received the AZD1222 COVID-19 vaccine.

This clone was observed once. The chain is built from TRBV21-1 and TRBJ1-2. TRBV21-1 is a recognized pseudogene. This CDR3 contains 15 residues. DNA of the CDR3: TGTGCCAGCAGCAAAGGTCGCCGAGAAGACTATGGCTACACCTTC. Translating it yields CASSKGRREDYGYTF.

The chain has TRBV11-2 and TRBJ1-3; no firm D call. CDR1 is SGHAT and CDR2 is FQNNGV in the germline V gene. This CDR3 comprises 15 residues. V dropped 0 bases and J dropped 4 bases, with 10 bases sitting between them. CDR3 coding DNA: TGTGCCAGCAGCTTAGACCTTGAGAGGGGAAACACCATATATTTT. Translated: CASSLDLERGNTIYF. The variable domain in full, with the rest retrieved from reference TRBV11-2 and TRBJ1-3, is EAGVAQSPRYKIIEKRQSVAFWCNPISGHATLYWYQQILGQGPKLLIQFQNNGVVDDSQLPKDRFSAERLKGVDSTLKIQPAKLEDSAVYLCASSLDLERGNTIYFGEGSWLTVV.

This chain links TRBV5-6 with TRBJ1-3, with unresolved D. V was shortened by 6 bases and J by 4 bases, with 14 bases between the two germline ends. This CDR3 contains 14 residues. CDR1 and CDR2 (germline): SGHDT, YYEEEE. The CDR3 is CASTPGVSGNTIYF. The CDR3, as DNA: TGTGCCAGCACCCCGGGAGTTTCGGGAAACACCATATATTTT.

This chain's CDR3 is CASSDSIKLASVYNEQFF. The DNA of the CDR3 is TGTGCCAGCAGCGACTCAATTAAACTAGCGTCGGTTTACAATGAGCAGTTCTTC. The chain links TRBV4-2 to TRBJ2-1, with 7 bases lining up with TRBD2. This CDR3 has 18 residues. Germline V gene lookup returns CDR1 LGHNA and CDR2 YNFKEQ. After removal of 5 bases from V and 4 bases from J, the junction contained 17 bases not matched to a gene.

V gene TRBV6-5 combines with J gene TRBJ1-6; 7 positions agree with TRBD1. CDR3 length equals 16 residues. Germline assignment: CDR1 MNHEY and CDR2 SVGAGI. The V gene end was trimmed by 0 bases and the J gene end by 6 bases; junction bases not matched to a gene: 5. The CDR3 DNA reads as TGTGCCAGCAGTTACTCGCGGGACAGTACTAATTCACCCCTCCACTTT. Translating gives CASSYSRDSTNSPLHF.

The chain carries TRBV18 and TRBJ2-7; no reliable D call. Trimming pared 0 bases from V and 7 bases from J, leaving 10 bases between. The CDR3 is made up of 13 amino acids. From germline, CDR1 is KGHSH and CDR2 LQKENI. The CDR3 DNA reads as TGTGCCAGCTCACCACCCTTTATCAAGGAGCAGTACTTC. Its translation is CASSPPFIKEQYF.

This sequence joins TRBV7-3 and TRBJ2-1; unclear D gene. The CDR3 covers 15 residues. Germline V gene data show CDR1 as SGHTA and CDR2 as FQGTGA. Between the trimmed V and J ends, which lost 5 bases and 2 bases, there was a span of 13 bases. DNA for the CDR3: TGTGCCAGCAGCCTGGATGGCGTCACCTACAATGAGCAGTTCTTC. Translating it yields CASSLDGVTYNEQFF. Variable domain in full (rest from reference TRBV7-3 and TRBJ2-1): GAGVSQTPSNKVTEKGKYVELRCDPISGHTALYWYRQSLGQGPEFLIYFQGTGAADDSGLPNDRFFAVRPEGSVSTLKIQRTERGDSAVYLCASSLDGVTYNEQFFGPGTRLTVL.

The CDR3 is CAWSVVLNSYNSPLHF. For the CDR3, the DNA is TGTGCCTGGAGTGTTGTCCTAAACTCCTATAATTCACCCCTCCACTTT. This chain uses TRBV30 with TRBJ1-6; D is unclear. CDR1 is GTSNPN, CDR2 SVGIG, per germline (reference sequence). V shed 0 bases and J shed 0 bases, with 9 bases lying between them. The CDR3 extends over 16 amino acids.